The rows below give T cell receptor beta chains drawn from one sample of a study of PD-L1 blockade in urothelial cancer. The protocol was immunoSEQ multiplex PCR, while the TCRdb copy is restricted to in-frame clones and leaves out a portion. The repertoire holds some 35,000 clones, with 70% to 85% as singletons. The sample here was PBMCs, taken around atezolizumab (anti-PD-L1) treatment. The receptor set was obtained from a man in his sixties with urothelial cancer. Both conserved end residues are part of each CDR3. D genes are given only for firm matches.

CDR3: CASSQTAMDYEQYF
length: 14
D: .
V: TRBV4-1

CDR3: CASSEGTGKVF
length: 11
D: TRBD1
V: TRBV6-1

CDR3: CASSPPGSGTSTYEQYF
length: 17
D: .
V: TRBV5-1

CDR3: CASSFYDYEDTEAFF
length: 15
D: .
V: TRBV7-9

CDR3: CASSQWRGSYNSPLHF
length: 16
D: .
V: TRBV19

CDR3: CASRTDRGYNEQFF
length: 14
D: TRBD1
V: TRBV28

CDR3: CASLSGQTIEAFF
length: 13
D: .
V: TRBV10-2

CDR3: CASNRGSNEQYF
length: 12
D: .
V: TRBV6-1

CDR3: CASSSGGSQETQYF
length: 14
D: .
V: TRBV5-6

CDR3: CASRDSIQPQHF
length: 12
D: .
V: TRBV25-1

CDR3: CASSLLIPGMDTEAFF
length: 16
D: .
V: TRBV5-1

CDR3: CASSDSGEGGGWSDTQYF
length: 18
D: .
V: TRBV6-1

CDR3: CASSRGRHNEQFF
length: 13
D: .
V: TRBV19

CDR3: CASSLPSPTGYGYTF
length: 15
D: TRBD1
V: TRBV5-1

CDR3: CATSRGLGTGALEQYF
length: 16
D: TRBD1
V: TRBV15

CDR3: CASSRDGGLEKLFF
length: 14
D: .
V: TRBV28

CDR3: CASSPLAGGSTDTQYF
length: 16
D: TRBD2
V: TRBV7-3

CDR3: CASTTLKNPGTGNEQFF
length: 17
D: TRBD1
V: TRBV28

CDR3: CASSLETGAQPQHF
length: 14
D: TRBD1
V: TRBV5-5

CDR3: CASSGTGGWSETQYF
length: 15
D: TRBD1
V: TRBV5-1

CDR3: CASSPGGRSSYEQYF
length: 15
D: TRBD2
V: TRBV5-4

CDR3: CASSLYLGSSYNEQFF
length: 16
D: .
V: TRBV5-1

CDR3: CASSVPGVDEQFF
length: 13
D: .
V: TRBV2

CDR3: CASSQARGGPRATDTQYF
length: 18
D: TRBD2
V: TRBV4-1

CDR3: CASRGRGQEDTQYF
length: 14
D: TRBD1
V: TRBV5-1

CDR3: CASSGGQQSTDTQYF
length: 15
D: TRBD1
V: TRBV2

CDR3: CASSPSAGNEKLFF
length: 14
D: .
V: TRBV18

CDR3: CASSLGVGAGEARKPQHF
length: 18
D: .
V: TRBV7-8

CDR3: CASSLDSPFLQGKETQYF
length: 18
D: .
V: TRBV5-4

CDR3: CASSSSTDYYEQYF
length: 14
D: .
V: TRBV28

CDR3: CASSPPGQGTDTQYF
length: 15
D: TRBD1
V: TRBV5-4

CDR3: CAWNLGGVGNTIYF
length: 14
D: .
V: TRBV30

CDR3: CASSLAGGPRDTQYF
length: 15
D: TRBD2
V: TRBV7-3

CDR3: CASSPTEDNSPLHF
length: 14
D: .
V: TRBV5-1

CDR3: CAWRADRGHGNEQFF
length: 15
D: TRBD1
V: TRBV30

CDR3: CASRPNSYNEQFF
length: 13
D: .
V: TRBV6-6

CDR3: CASGIDSHNEQFF
length: 13
D: .
V: TRBV7-9

CDR3: CASRAGTLYEQYF
length: 13
D: .
V: TRBV7-2

CDR3: CASSLGRGSITEAFF
length: 15
D: .
V: TRBV13

CDR3: CASSLVVSPDYGYTF
length: 15
D: .
V: TRBV7-2

CDR3: CASSGGTGLNGINSPLHF
length: 18
D: TRBD1
V: TRBV4-1

CDR3: CASSQTPYSTDTQYF
length: 15
D: .
V: TRBV14

CDR3: CASGGGREAFF
length: 11
D: .
V: TRBV2

CDR3: CASSIQGSGELFF
length: 13
D: .
V: TRBV5-8

CDR3: CASSLSSGRGYEQYF
length: 15
D: .
V: TRBV7-2

CDR3: CATSREFSGRGASYNEQFF
length: 19
D: TRBD2
V: TRBV15

CDR3: CASSIIGTASTDTQYF
length: 16
D: TRBD1
V: TRBV19

CDR3: CATSRGRVNSNYGYTF
length: 16
D: .
V: TRBV15

CDR3: CASSQKGVGGDGPQHF
length: 16
D: .
V: TRBV14

CDR3: CASSMGTGWNTEAFF
length: 15
D: TRBD1
V: TRBV19

CDR3: CASNSNRDRGHEQYF
length: 15
D: TRBD1
V: TRBV19

CDR3: CASSLGVAGGEGNQPQHF
length: 18
D: .
V: TRBV7-9

CDR3: CAWTGNEDTGELFF
length: 14
D: .
V: TRBV30

CDR3: CASRRGLAGAFDNEQFF
length: 17
D: TRBD2
V: TRBV2